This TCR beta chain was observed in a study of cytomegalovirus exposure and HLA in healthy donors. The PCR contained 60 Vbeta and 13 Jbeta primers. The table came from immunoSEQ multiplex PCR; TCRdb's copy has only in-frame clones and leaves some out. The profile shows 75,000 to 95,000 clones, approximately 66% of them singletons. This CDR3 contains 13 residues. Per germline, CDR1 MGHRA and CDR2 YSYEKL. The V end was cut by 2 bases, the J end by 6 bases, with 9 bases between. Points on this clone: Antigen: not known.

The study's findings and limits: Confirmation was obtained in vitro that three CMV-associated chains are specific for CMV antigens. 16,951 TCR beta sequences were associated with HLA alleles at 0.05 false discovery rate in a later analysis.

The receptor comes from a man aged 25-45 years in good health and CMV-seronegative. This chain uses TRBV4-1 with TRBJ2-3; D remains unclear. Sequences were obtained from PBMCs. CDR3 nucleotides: TGCGCCAGCAGCCAAAGTGGGCGCGATACGCAGTATTTT. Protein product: CASSQSGRDTQYF.